This is a list of T cell receptor beta chains from one sample in a study of shared clonotypes between healthy human individuals. Data came from immunoSEQ multiplex PCR; TCRdb stores just in-frame clones and leaves some out. The table shows 2,500,000 or so clones, with roughly 93% occurring only once. Sequencing was done on a sample of naive CD4+ T cells from PBMCs. The origin of the receptors is a man younger than 35 in good health. Some clones in this sample may be carry-over from other donors' samples. Each CDR3 is given with its conserved first and last residue. The D gene is left open where the match is weak. A row's size may be missing; if present it is once, few, many or a size class.

v_call: TRBV18
j_call: TRBJ2-5
clone_size: .
d_call: .
cdr3_aa: CASSPDGTGTQYF
cdr3_nt: TGTGCCAGCTCCCCAGATGGGACTGGGACCCAGTACTTC

v_call: TRBV7-3
j_call: TRBJ1-1
clone_size: .
d_call: .
cdr3_aa: CASSYQANTEAFF
cdr3_nt: TGTGCCAGCAGCTACCAGGCGAACACTGAAGCTTTCTTT

v_call: TRBV19
j_call: TRBJ2-4
clone_size: .
d_call: .
cdr3_aa: CASSIRGRKNIQYF
cdr3_nt: TGTGCCAGTAGTATTAGGGGCCGCAAAAACATTCAGTACTTC

v_call: TRBV5-4
j_call: TRBJ2-5
clone_size: .
d_call: .
cdr3_aa: CASSQLGETQYF
cdr3_nt: TGTGCCAGCAGTCAACTAGGGGAGACCCAGTACTTC

v_call: TRBV28
j_call: TRBJ2-4
clone_size: few
d_call: .
cdr3_aa: CASKQGDIQYF
cdr3_nt: TGTGCCAGCAAGCAGGGAGACATTCAGTACTTC

v_call: TRBV7-9
j_call: TRBJ1-6
clone_size: once
d_call: TRBD1
cdr3_aa: CASSLPRDRRPPLHF
cdr3_nt: TGTGCCAGCAGCTTACCCCGGGACAGGCGGCCACCCCTCCACTTT

v_call: TRBV10-2
j_call: TRBJ2-7
clone_size: .
d_call: TRBD1
cdr3_aa: CASSSGTGGHEQYF
cdr3_nt: TGCGCCAGCAGTTCGGGGACAGGGGGCCACGAGCAGTACTTC

v_call: TRBV9
j_call: TRBJ2-1
clone_size: .
d_call: TRBD2
cdr3_aa: CASSPREGLYNEQFF
cdr3_nt: TGTGCCAGCAGCCCACGGGAGGGCCTCTACAATGAGCAGTTCTTC

v_call: TRBV4-1
j_call: TRBJ1-1
clone_size: .
d_call: .
cdr3_aa: CASSQGDRKEAFF
cdr3_nt: TGCGCCAGCAGCCAAGGTGACAGGAAGGAGGCTTTCTTT

v_call: TRBV6-1
j_call: TRBJ2-7
clone_size: .
d_call: .
cdr3_aa: CASKKGFSSYEQYF
cdr3_nt: TGTGCCAGCAAGAAAGGATTTAGCTCCTACGAGCAGTACTTC

v_call: TRBV29-1
j_call: TRBJ2-7
clone_size: .
d_call: .
cdr3_aa: CSVEEGPYEQYF
cdr3_nt: TGCAGCGTTGAGGAGGGGCCGTACGAGCAGTACTTC

v_call: TRBV28
j_call: TRBJ2-7
clone_size: once
d_call: .
cdr3_aa: CASSLRYEQYF
cdr3_nt: TGTGCCAGCAGTTTACGGTACGAGCAGTACTTC

v_call: TRBV6-5
j_call: TRBJ2-1
clone_size: .
d_call: .
cdr3_aa: CASSYSSGVSYNEQFF
cdr3_nt: TGTGCCAGCAGTTACTCGTCGGGAGTCTCCTACAATGAGCAGTTCTTC

v_call: TRBV28
j_call: TRBJ2-1
clone_size: .
d_call: .
cdr3_aa: CASSLQHNEQFF
cdr3_nt: TGTGCCAGCAGTTTACAGCACAATGAGCAGTTCTTC

v_call: TRBV5-1
j_call: TRBJ2-1
clone_size: once
d_call: TRBD2
cdr3_aa: CASTPLAGAPPEQFF
cdr3_nt: TGCGCCAGCACCCCCTTAGCGGGAGCCCCCCCTGAGCAGTTCTTC

v_call: TRBV10-3
j_call: TRBJ1-3
clone_size: .
d_call: .
cdr3_aa: CAIRQSGNTIYF
cdr3_nt: TGTGCCATCCGTCAATCTGGAAACACCATATATTTT

v_call: TRBV11-2
j_call: TRBJ2-3
clone_size: .
d_call: .
cdr3_aa: CASSPTGLSSTDTQYF
cdr3_nt: TGTGCCAGCAGCCCTACAGGATTATCTAGCACAGATACGCAGTATTTT

v_call: TRBV7-9
j_call: TRBJ2-7
clone_size: .
d_call: TRBD1
cdr3_aa: CASSFWDRGTYEQYF
cdr3_nt: TGTGCCAGCAGCTTTTGGGACAGGGGTACTTACGAGCAGTACTTC

v_call: TRBV29-1
j_call: TRBJ2-7
clone_size: .
d_call: TRBD1
cdr3_aa: CSVRGTARREQYF
cdr3_nt: TGCAGCGTTCGAGGGACAGCTAGGCGGGAGCAGTACTTC

v_call: TRBV5-1
j_call: TRBJ2-5
clone_size: .
d_call: TRBD1
cdr3_aa: CASSPGQVNETQYF
cdr3_nt: TGCGCCAGCAGCCCGGGACAGGTGAACGAGACCCAGTACTTC

v_call: TRBV27
j_call: TRBJ2-5
clone_size: .
d_call: .
cdr3_aa: CASGKVETQYF
cdr3_nt: TGTGCCAGCGGGAAAGTGGAGACCCAGTACTTC

v_call: TRBV6-1
j_call: TRBJ2-1
clone_size: .
d_call: TRBD2
cdr3_aa: CASSQARLAGGFYNEQFF
cdr3_nt: TGTGCCAGCAGTCAAGCTCGACTAGCGGGAGGGTTCTACAATGAGCAGTTCTTC

v_call: TRBV6-1
j_call: TRBJ1-1
clone_size: .
d_call: .
cdr3_aa: CASSPPGGRNTEAFF
cdr3_nt: TGTGCCAGCAGTCCCCCTGGGGGCAGGAACACTGAAGCTTTCTTT

v_call: TRBV15
j_call: TRBJ2-7
clone_size: .
d_call: .
cdr3_aa: CATSRGALTLGEQYF
cdr3_nt: TGTGCCACCAGCAGGGGGGCCCTGACTTTGGGCGAGCAGTACTTC

v_call: TRBV5-6
j_call: TRBJ1-6
clone_size: .
d_call: .
cdr3_aa: CASSPTRGPNSPLHF
cdr3_nt: TGTGCCAGCAGCCCTACTCGGGGCCCTAATTCACCCCTCCACTTT

v_call: TRBV15
j_call: TRBJ1-3
clone_size: .
d_call: .
cdr3_aa: CATSSDRSSGNTIYF
cdr3_nt: TGTGCCACCAGCAGCGACAGGAGCTCTGGAAACACCATATATTTT

v_call: TRBV18
j_call: TRBJ1-1
clone_size: .
d_call: .
cdr3_aa: CASSRVENTEAFF
cdr3_nt: TGTGCCAGCTCGCGGGTAGAGAACACTGAAGCTTTCTTT

v_call: TRBV5-1
j_call: TRBJ2-2
clone_size: .
d_call: TRBD1
cdr3_aa: CASSWGQGVNTGELFF
cdr3_nt: TGCGCCAGCAGCTGGGGACAGGGGGTGAACACCGGGGAGCTGTTTTTT

v_call: TRBV19
j_call: TRBJ1-5
clone_size: .
d_call: TRBD1
cdr3_aa: CASSTLTGASNQPQHF
cdr3_nt: TGTGCCAGTAGTACCCTTACAGGGGCGAGCAATCAGCCCCAGCATTTT

v_call: TRBV2
j_call: TRBJ1-1
clone_size: .
d_call: .
cdr3_aa: CASSGVGMNTEAFF
cdr3_nt: TGTGCCAGCAGTGGTGTAGGGATGAACACTGAAGCTTTCTTT

v_call: TRBV28
j_call: TRBJ2-7
clone_size: .
d_call: TRBD1
cdr3_aa: CASSFTDRGRPEYF
cdr3_nt: TGTGCCAGCAGTTTCACGGACAGGGGCCGCCCGGAGTACTTC

v_call: TRBV30
j_call: TRBJ2-3
clone_size: .
d_call: .
cdr3_aa: CAWTRDTADTQYF
cdr3_nt: TGTGCCTGGACCCGGGACACCGCAGATACGCAGTATTTT

v_call: TRBV6-1
j_call: TRBJ2-2
clone_size: .
d_call: TRBD1
cdr3_aa: CASSEPRPGQYTGELFF
cdr3_nt: TGTGCCAGCAGTGAACCGCGACCGGGACAGTACACCGGGGAGCTGTTTTTT

v_call: TRBV4-3
j_call: TRBJ2-1
clone_size: .
d_call: .
cdr3_aa: CASSQRMASYYNEQFF
cdr3_nt: TGCGCCAGCAGCCAAAGAATGGCTAGCTACTACAATGAGCAGTTCTTC

v_call: TRBV21-1
j_call: TRBJ1-5
clone_size: .
d_call: .
cdr3_aa: CASSKGQGPYQPQHF
cdr3_nt: TGTGCCAGCAGCAAGGGACAGGGGCCCTATCAGCCCCAGCATTTT

v_call: TRBV7-9
j_call: TRBJ2-1
clone_size: .
d_call: .
cdr3_aa: CASSRQSPWQFF
cdr3_nt: TGTGCCAGCAGCCGACAGTCCCCTTGGCAGTTCTTC

v_call: TRBV7-3
j_call: TRBJ2-2
clone_size: .
d_call: TRBD2
cdr3_aa: CASSQGGRNTGELFF
cdr3_nt: TGTGCCAGCAGCCAGGGAGGGAGGAACACCGGGGAGCTGTTTTTT

v_call: TRBV2
j_call: TRBJ2-3
clone_size: once
d_call: .
cdr3_aa: CASIERGGTQYF
cdr3_nt: TGTGCCAGCATTGAGAGGGGGGGTACGCAGTATTTT

v_call: TRBV4-2
j_call: TRBJ2-1
clone_size: .
d_call: .
cdr3_aa: CASSQDIGWREQFF
cdr3_nt: TGTGCCAGCAGCCAAGACATTGGGTGGAGGGAGCAGTTCTTC

v_call: TRBV4-3
j_call: TRBJ1-4
clone_size: .
d_call: TRBD1
cdr3_aa: CASSRSDRGNGEKLFF
cdr3_nt: TGCGCCAGCAGCCGCTCCGACAGGGGGAACGGGGAAAAACTGTTTTTT

v_call: TRBV27
j_call: TRBJ2-3
clone_size: .
d_call: TRBD2
cdr3_aa: CASSLGPVIAGGGTDTQYF
cdr3_nt: TGTGCCAGCAGTTTGGGCCCCGTGATAGCGGGAGGCGGCACAGATACGCAGTATTTT

v_call: TRBV5-6
j_call: TRBJ2-6
clone_size: .
d_call: .
cdr3_aa: CASSLLEGQISSGANVLTF
cdr3_nt: TGTGCCAGCAGCTTGCTTGAGGGGCAGATAAGCTCTGGGGCCAACGTCCTGACTTTC

v_call: TRBV7-9
j_call: TRBJ1-4
clone_size: .
d_call: TRBD1
cdr3_aa: CASSAGTGREKLFF
cdr3_nt: TGTGCCAGCAGCGCCGGGACAGGGCGTGAAAAACTGTTTTTT

v_call: TRBV19
j_call: TRBJ2-1
clone_size: .
d_call: TRBD2
cdr3_aa: CASSRASGTREGEQFF
cdr3_nt: TGTGCCAGTAGTAGGGCTAGCGGGACGAGGGAGGGTGAGCAGTTCTTC

v_call: TRBV6-5
j_call: TRBJ2-1
clone_size: .
d_call: TRBD2
cdr3_aa: CASSALAGGSHEQFF
cdr3_nt: TGTGCCAGCAGTGCCCTAGCGGGAGGATCCCATGAGCAGTTCTTC

v_call: TRBV7-8
j_call: TRBJ1-5
clone_size: .
d_call: .
cdr3_aa: CASSPPGAPQPQHF
cdr3_nt: TGTGCCAGCAGCCCCCCGGGGGCCCCTCAGCCCCAGCATTTT

v_call: TRBV30
j_call: TRBJ2-3
clone_size: .
d_call: .
cdr3_aa: CAWSRGWAFGDTDTQYF
cdr3_nt: TGTGCCTGGAGTAGGGGGTGGGCTTTCGGGGACACAGATACGCAGTATTTT

v_call: TRBV5-6
j_call: TRBJ1-2
clone_size: .
d_call: .
cdr3_aa: CASSLVPWGGTNGYTF
cdr3_nt: TGTGCCAGCAGCTTGGTCCCCTGGGGGGGTACGAATGGCTACACCTTC

v_call: TRBV11-2
j_call: TRBJ1-1
clone_size: .
d_call: .
cdr3_aa: CASSLVRFKKAFF
cdr3_nt: TGTGCCAGCAGCTTAGTTCGATTCAAGAAAGCTTTCTTT

v_call: TRBV28
j_call: TRBJ2-5
clone_size: .
d_call: TRBD2
cdr3_aa: CASSTGLAVQETQYF
cdr3_nt: TGTGCCAGCAGCACGGGACTAGCGGTCCAAGAGACCCAGTACTTC

v_call: TRBV4-3
j_call: TRBJ1-4
clone_size: few
d_call: TRBD1
cdr3_aa: CASSQVGQVLNEKLFF
cdr3_nt: TGCGCCAGCAGCCAAGTTGGACAGGTCCTTAATGAAAAACTGTTTTTT

v_call: TRBV6-1
j_call: TRBJ2-5
clone_size: .
d_call: TRBD2
cdr3_aa: CASSATSGRGETQYF
cdr3_nt: TGTGCCAGCAGTGCCACTAGCGGGAGGGGGGAGACCCAGTACTTC